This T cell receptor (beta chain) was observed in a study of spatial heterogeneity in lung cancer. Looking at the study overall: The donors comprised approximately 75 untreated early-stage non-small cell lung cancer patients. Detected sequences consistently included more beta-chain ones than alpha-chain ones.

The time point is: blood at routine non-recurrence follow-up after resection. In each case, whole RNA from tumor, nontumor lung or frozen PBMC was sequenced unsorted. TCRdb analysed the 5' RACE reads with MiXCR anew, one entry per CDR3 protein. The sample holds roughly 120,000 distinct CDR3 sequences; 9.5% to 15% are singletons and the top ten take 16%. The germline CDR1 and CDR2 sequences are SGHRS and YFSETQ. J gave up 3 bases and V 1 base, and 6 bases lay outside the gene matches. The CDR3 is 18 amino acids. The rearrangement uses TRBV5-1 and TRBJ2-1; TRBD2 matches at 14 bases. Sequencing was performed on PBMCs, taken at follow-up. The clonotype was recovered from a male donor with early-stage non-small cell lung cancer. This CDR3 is CASSLPGLAGDFYNEQFF. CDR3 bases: TGCGCCAGCAGCTTGCCGGGACTAGCGGGGGACTTCTACAATGAGCAGTTCTTC.